These 15 T cell receptor beta chains were sequenced from one sample in a study of memory CD4+ T cells and cytomegalovirus serostatus. Generated by immunoSEQ multiplex PCR, the TCRdb table keeps only in-frame clones and is missing some. The repertoire holds about 31,000 clones, approximately 72% seen once, with roughly 0.63% in the top ten. The sort gate was single viable CD3+CD4+CD8-CD45RO+ cells for memory CD4+ T cells. Material for sequencing was memory CD4+ T cells from blood. The receptors originated from an adult in good health and CMV-seronegative. Some clones in this sample may be carry-over from other donors' samples.

The CDR3 DNA reads TGTGCCAGCAGGGGCGGGACAGAGTTTGGAGCTTTCTTT. Its protein product is CASRGGTEFGAFF. This chain connects TRBV6-1 to TRBJ1-1; 7 nucleotides match TRBD1. After removal of 6 bases from V and 10 bases from J, the junction contained 11 bases not matched to a gene. Germline loops: CDR1 MNHNS, CDR2 SASEGT. There are 13 residues in the CDR3.

In regard to this clone: The sample holds other DNA sequences that translate to the same CDR3. The rearrangement links TRBV20-1 to TRBJ1-1; D remains ambiguous. Looked up from germline, CDR1 is DFQATT and CDR2 is SNEGSKA (reference sequence). The CDR3 loop spans 11 amino acids. Trimming took off 7 bases at V and 4 bases at J, with 10 bases between the two ends. CDR3 loop: CSERGGTEAFF. The CDR3 coding sequence is TGCAGTGAGCGAGGTGGCACTGAAGCTTTCTTT.

The J gene is TRBJ2-7, the V gene TRBV30, with TRBD1 matching over 7 bases. Germline CDR1 and CDR2: GTSNPN and SVGIG (reference sequence). This CDR3 is 12 amino acids long. J lost 5 bases, V lost 2 bases, and 3 bases had no gene match. The CDR3 region is CAWSPGTDEQYF. DNA of the CDR3: TGTGCCTGGAGTCCAGGGACAGACGAGCAGTACTTC.

A single count supports this clone. The genes are TRBV5-1 and TRBJ2-3; D not resolved. The CDR3 totals 15 residues. The germline V gene encodes CDR1 SGHRS and CDR2 YFSETQ. With 2 bases removed from V and 0 bases from J, the gap between germline ends came to 10 bases. The CDR3 reads CASSFGETSTDTQYF. The CDR3 nucleotides read TGCGCCAGCAGCTTTGGGGAAACTAGCACAGATACGCAGTATTTT. Complete variable domain (other parts from reference TRBV5-1 and TRBJ2-3): KAGVTQTPRYLIKTRGQQVTLSCSPISGHRSVSWYQQTPGQGLQFLFEYFSETQRNKGNFPGRFSGRQFSNSRSEMNVSTLELGDSALYLCASSFGETSTDTQYFGPGTRLTVL.

This chain uses TRBV10-3 with TRBJ1-6, with TRBD1 matching over 7 bases. V gave up 4 bases and J gave up 5 bases; unmatched junction bases: 5. The CDR3 runs to 15 residues. The germline gives CDR1 ENHRY, CDR2 SYGVKD. The CDR3 nucleotides are TGTGCCATCAGTGTCGAACAGGGGAATAATTCACCCCTCCACTTT. Its protein product is CAISVEQGNNSPLHF.

The chain joins TRBV6-1 to TRBJ2-3; 7 bases are shared with TRBD1. CDR1 and CDR2 (germline): MNHNS, SASEGT. The CDR3 extends over 13 amino acids. Trimming removed 8 bases from V and 2 bases from J; junction bases left unmatched: 4. The DNA for the CDR3 is TGTGCCAGCCGGGACAGACTCACAGATACGCAGTATTTT. Translated: CASRDRLTDTQYF.

This clone was detected a few times. This sequence joins TRBV5-6 and TRBJ1-4; TRBD1 aligns across 8 bases. The CDR3 covers 16 residues. CDR1 SGHDT and CDR2 YYEEEE come from the germline V gene. Trimming at V came to 0 bases and at J to 4 bases, leaving 5 bases not matched to a gene. The CDR3 DNA reads TGTGCCAGCAGCTTGGGTAGACAGGGGAATAATGAAAAACTGTTTTTT. Its translation: CASSLGRQGNNEKLFF.

The gene calls are TRBV9 and TRBJ2-5; 15 positions match TRBD2. The CDR3 is made up of 16 amino acids. After removal of 3 bases from V and 5 bases from J, the junction contained 5 bases not matched to a gene. CDR1 SGDLS and CDR2 YYNGEE come from the germline V gene. For the CDR3, the DNA is TGTGCCAGCAGCGGGACTAGCGGGGGGGCAAGGGAGACCCAGTACTTC. Encoded protein: CASSGTSGGARETQYF. Complete variable domain (other parts from reference TRBV9 and TRBJ2-5): DSGVTQTPKHLITATGQRVTLRCSPRSGDLSVYWYQQSLDQGLQFLIQYYNGEERAKGNILERFSAQQFPDLHSELNLSSLELGDSALYFCASSGTSGGARETQYFGPGTRLLVL.

This clone occurred a few times. The rearrangement uses TRBV2 and TRBJ1-6; D gene ambiguous. Trimming shortened V by 8 bases and J by 0 bases, and 5 bases separated the two germline ends. CDR1 and CDR2 from the germline V gene are SNHLY and FYNNEI. The CDR3 spans 13 residues. CDR3 DNA sequence: TGTGCCAGCGGGAGCTCCTATAATTCACCCCTCCACTTT. This encodes CASGSSYNSPLHF.

This clone was detected a few times. This chain uses TRBV29-1 with TRBJ2-7; D is unclear. V was cut by 4 bases and J by 0 bases, with 10 bases left in between. Looked up from germline, CDR1 is SQVTM and CDR2 is ANQGSEA. The CDR3 totals 13 residues. Written as DNA, the CDR3 is TGCAGCGTTGTCAATGCAGACTCCTACGAGCAGTACTTC. Translating gives CSVVNADSYEQYF.

This chain links TRBV19 with TRBJ2-5; 9 bases are shared with TRBD1. This CDR3 has 16 amino acids. In germline, CDR1 is LNHDA, CDR2 SQIVND (reference sequence). Trimming removed 1 base from V and 0 bases from J; junction bases left unmatched: 3. CDR3 in amino acids: CASSIGGTGYQETQYF. CDR3 sequence (DNA): TGTGCCAGTAGTATAGGCGGGACAGGGTACCAAGAGACCCAGTACTTC.

The chain uses TRBV7-2 and TRBJ2-5; 10 bases agree with TRBD2. V shed 1 base, J shed 5 bases, and the junction held 7 bases outside the gene matches. Germline V gene sequence: CDR1 SGHTA, CDR2 FQGNSA. This CDR3 is built from 16 residues. CDR3 in DNA: TGTGCCAGCAGCTTAGAATCAGCGGGGGGGCGTGAGACCCAGTACTTC. Protein sequence: CASSLESAGGRETQYF.

The chain couples TRBV5-6 to TRBJ2-7; TRBD2 matches at 9 bases. CDR3 length: 15 amino acids. CDR1 is SGHDT, CDR2 YYEEEE, per germline. V lost 4 bases, J lost 4 bases, and 9 bases stayed unmatched. The CDR3 here is CASSPGLAGRYEQYF. The CDR3 bases are TGTGCCAGCAGCCCCGGGCTAGCGGGACGATACGAGCAGTACTTC.

This chain uses TRBV28 with TRBJ1-5; possibly TRBD1 for D (6 bases). The V end lost 6 bases, the J end lost 0 bases, and 12 bases lay between the germline ends. Germline V CDR1 and CDR2: MDHEN, SYDVKM. CDR3 size: 15 residues. The CDR3 nucleotides read TGTGCCAGCAGGCGACAGGACTATAGCAATCAGCCCCAGCATTTT. Translation: CASRRQDYSNQPQHF.

The chain uses TRBV25-1 and TRBJ1-1; D is undetermined. The CDR3 runs to 16 residues. Germline assignment: CDR1 MGHDK and CDR2 SYGVNS. Trimming removed 2 bases at V and 10 bases at J, with 23 bases between. The CDR3 loop is CASSERETRVLAAAFF. Written as DNA, the CDR3 is TGTGCCAGCAGTGAAAGGGAAACTAGGGTATTAGCTGCAGCTTTCTTT. Full variable domain (remainder filled in from reference TRBV25-1 and TRBJ1-1): EADIYQTPRYLVIGTGKKITLECSQTMGHDKMYWYQQDPGMELHLIHYSYGVNSTEKGDLSSESTVSRIRTEHFPLTLESARPSHTSQYLCASSERETRVLAAAFFGQGTRLTVV.